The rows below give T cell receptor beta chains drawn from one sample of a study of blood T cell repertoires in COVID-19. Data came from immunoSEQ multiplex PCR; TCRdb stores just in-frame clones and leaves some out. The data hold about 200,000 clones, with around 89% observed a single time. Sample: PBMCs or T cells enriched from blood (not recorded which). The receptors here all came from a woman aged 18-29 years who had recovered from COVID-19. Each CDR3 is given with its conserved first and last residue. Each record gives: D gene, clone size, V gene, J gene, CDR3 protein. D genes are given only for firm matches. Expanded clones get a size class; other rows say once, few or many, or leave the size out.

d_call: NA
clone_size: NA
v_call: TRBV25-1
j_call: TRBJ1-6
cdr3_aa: CASTPRELSPLHF

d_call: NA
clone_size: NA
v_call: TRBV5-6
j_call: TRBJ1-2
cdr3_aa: CASSTPRIPNYGYTF

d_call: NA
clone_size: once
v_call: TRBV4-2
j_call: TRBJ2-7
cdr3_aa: CASSQEVASGALGYF

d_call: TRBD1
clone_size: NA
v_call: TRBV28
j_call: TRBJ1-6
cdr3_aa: CASSLRQGSSPLHF

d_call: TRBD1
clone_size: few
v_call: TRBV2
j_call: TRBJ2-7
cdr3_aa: CASSPRTGQPSYEQYF

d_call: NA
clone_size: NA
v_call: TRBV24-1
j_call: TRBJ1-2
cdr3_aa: CATSDKGRGYGYTF

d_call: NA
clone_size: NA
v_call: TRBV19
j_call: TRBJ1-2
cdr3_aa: CASRTGRGYTF

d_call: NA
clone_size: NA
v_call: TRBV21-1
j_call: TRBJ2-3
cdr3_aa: CASSKDRLAGGTDTQYF

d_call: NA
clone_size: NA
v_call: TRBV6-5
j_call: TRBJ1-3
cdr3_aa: CASRRGVVTGNTIYF

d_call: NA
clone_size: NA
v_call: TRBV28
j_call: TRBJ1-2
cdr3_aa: CASSLFGQVYGYTF

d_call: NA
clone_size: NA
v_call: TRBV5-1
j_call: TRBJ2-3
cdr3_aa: CASRQDWSNPTDTQYF

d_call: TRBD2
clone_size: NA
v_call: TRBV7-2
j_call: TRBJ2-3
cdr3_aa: CASSLEILAGVLDTQYF

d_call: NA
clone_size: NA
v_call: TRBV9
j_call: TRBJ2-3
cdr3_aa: CASSVTGTATDTQYF

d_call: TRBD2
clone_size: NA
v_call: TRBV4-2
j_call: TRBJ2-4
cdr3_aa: CASSQDLTTSGKNIQYF

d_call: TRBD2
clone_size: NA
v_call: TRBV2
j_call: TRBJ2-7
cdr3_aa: CASSPTSGGTYEQYF

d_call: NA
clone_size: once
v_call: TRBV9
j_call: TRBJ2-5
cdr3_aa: CASSVIDSKETQYF

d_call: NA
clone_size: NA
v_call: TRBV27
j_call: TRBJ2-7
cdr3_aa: CASSSLLTTYEQYF

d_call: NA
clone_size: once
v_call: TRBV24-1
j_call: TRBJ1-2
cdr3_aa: CATSEGLTIAQGHRGYTF

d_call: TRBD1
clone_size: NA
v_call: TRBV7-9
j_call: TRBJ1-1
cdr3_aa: CASSPQNRGAEAFF

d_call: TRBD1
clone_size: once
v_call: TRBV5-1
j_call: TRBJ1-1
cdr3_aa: CASSSGTANTEAFF

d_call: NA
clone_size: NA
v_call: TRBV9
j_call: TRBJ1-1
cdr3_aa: CASGFGTSDTEAFF

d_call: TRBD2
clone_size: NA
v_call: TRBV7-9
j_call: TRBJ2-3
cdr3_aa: CASTSAGGNTQYF

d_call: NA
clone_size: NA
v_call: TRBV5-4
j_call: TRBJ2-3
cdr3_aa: CAAKAGSTDTQYF

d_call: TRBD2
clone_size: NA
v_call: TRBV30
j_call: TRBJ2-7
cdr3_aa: CAWRGQGTSEQYF

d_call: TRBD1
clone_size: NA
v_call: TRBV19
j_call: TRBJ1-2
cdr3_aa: CASRDRGFDGYTF

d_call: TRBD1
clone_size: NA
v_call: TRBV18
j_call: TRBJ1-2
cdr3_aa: CASSPRGPVGYTF

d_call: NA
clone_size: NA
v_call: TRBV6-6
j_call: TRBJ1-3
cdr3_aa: CASSYSEFGNTIYF

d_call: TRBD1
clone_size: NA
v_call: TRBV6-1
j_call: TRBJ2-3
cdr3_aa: CASSERTGAKDTQYF

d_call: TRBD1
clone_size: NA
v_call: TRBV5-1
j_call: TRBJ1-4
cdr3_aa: CASSLDRQGMEKLFF

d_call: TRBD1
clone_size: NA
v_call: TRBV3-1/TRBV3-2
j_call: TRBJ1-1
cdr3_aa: CASSQGTGEAFF

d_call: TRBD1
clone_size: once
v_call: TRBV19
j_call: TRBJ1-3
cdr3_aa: CASRDNRGSGNTIYF

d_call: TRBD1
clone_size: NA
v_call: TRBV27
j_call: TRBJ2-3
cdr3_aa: CASSHRQGADTQYF

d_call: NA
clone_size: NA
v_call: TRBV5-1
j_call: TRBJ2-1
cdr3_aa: CASSFSRVAIGNEQFF

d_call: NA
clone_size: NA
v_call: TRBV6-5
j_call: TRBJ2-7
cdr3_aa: CASSYSSSSTPYEQYF

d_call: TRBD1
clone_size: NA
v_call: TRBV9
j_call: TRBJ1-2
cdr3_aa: CASSVDRGNPNYGYTF

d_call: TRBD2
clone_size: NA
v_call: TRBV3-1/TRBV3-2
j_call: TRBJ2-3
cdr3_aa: CASSQDAGGRTDTQYF

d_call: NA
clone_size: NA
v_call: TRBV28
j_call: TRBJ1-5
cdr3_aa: CASTPGPNQPQHF

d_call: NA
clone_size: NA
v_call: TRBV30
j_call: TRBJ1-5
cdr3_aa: CAWSEANQPQHF

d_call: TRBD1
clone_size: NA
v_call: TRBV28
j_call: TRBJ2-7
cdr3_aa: CASSLSDGTGISYEQYF

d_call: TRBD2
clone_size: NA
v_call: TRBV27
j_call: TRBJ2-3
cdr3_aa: CASSRGLAGLGGEDTQYF